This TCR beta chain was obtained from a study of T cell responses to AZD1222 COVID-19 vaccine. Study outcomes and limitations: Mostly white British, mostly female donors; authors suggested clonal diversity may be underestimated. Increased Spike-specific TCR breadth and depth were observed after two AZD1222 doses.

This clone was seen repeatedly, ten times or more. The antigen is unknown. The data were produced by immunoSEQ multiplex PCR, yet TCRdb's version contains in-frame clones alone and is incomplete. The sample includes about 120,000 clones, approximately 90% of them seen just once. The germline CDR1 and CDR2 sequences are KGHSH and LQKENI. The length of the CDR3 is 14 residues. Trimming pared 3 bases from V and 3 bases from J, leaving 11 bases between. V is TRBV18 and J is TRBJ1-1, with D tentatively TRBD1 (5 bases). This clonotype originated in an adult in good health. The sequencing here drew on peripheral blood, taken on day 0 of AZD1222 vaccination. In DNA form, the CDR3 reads TGTGCCAGCTCACCCAAGGCAGGGTACACTGAAGCTTTCTTT. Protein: CASSPKAGYTEAFF. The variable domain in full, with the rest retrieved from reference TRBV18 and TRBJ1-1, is NAGVMQNPRHLVRRRGQEARLRCSPMKGHSHVYWYRQLPEEGLKFMVYLQKENIIDESGMPKERFSAEFPKEGPSILRIQQVVRGDSAAYFCASSPKAGYTEAFFGQGTRLTVV.